Shown below are 21 T cell receptor beta chains from a single sample sequenced in a study of tumor-infiltrating lymphocytes in localized non-small cell lung cancer. Sequenced by immunoSEQ multiplex PCR; TCRdb stores in-frame clones only, minus some. Of fewer than 12,000 clones listed, 63% are singletons. Sequencing was carried out using lung tumor tissue. Every receptor here comes from a human donor with non-small cell lung cancer.

The gene calls are TRBV14 and TRBJ2-3; 7 nucleotides align to TRBD1. From germline, CDR1 is SGHDN and CDR2 FVKESK. This CDR3 is 17 amino acids long. V lost 1 base, J lost 3 bases, and 10 bases stayed unmatched. CDR3 sequence reads: CASSQGLGGLITDTQYF. The CDR3 DNA sequence: TGTGCCAGCAGCCAAGGTTTAGGGGGCCTTATTACAGATACGCAGTATTTT.

The chain combines TRBV18 with TRBJ2-5, with TRBD1 matching 7 bases. CDR3 length: 14 amino acids. The ends lost 8 bases at V and 1 base at J; junction bases unmatched: 7. Germline V gives CDR1 KGHSH, CDR2 LQKENI. As DNA, the CDR3 is TGTGCCAGCCAACACGACAGGGCCCAAGAGACCCAGTACTTC. Its translation is CASQHDRAQETQYF.

As to this clone: The sample holds other DNA sequences that translate to the same CDR3. The chain employs TRBV6-1 and TRBJ1-5, with a possible D match to TRBD1 (6 bases). Germline V CDR1 and CDR2: MNHNS, SASEGT. This CDR3 spans 13 amino acids. Deletions cut 4 bases from V and 5 bases from J, with 9 bases between. The CDR3 nucleotides read TGTGCCAGCAGTGTGTCAGGGGATCAGCCCCAGCATTTT. Its protein product is CASSVSGDQPQHF.

This rearrangement joins TRBV5-4 to TRBJ1-1; D not certain. The CDR3 extends over 11 amino acids. Germline V gene lookup returns CDR1 SGHNT and CDR2 YYREEE (reference sequence). V was clipped by 4 bases and J by 1 base, with 2 bases between them. For the CDR3, the DNA is TGTGCCAGCAGCCAGAACACTGAAGCTTTCTTT. Its protein is CASSQNTEAFF.

The CDR3: CASSVLLGAAASTEAFF. Written as DNA, the CDR3 is TGTGCCAGTAGTGTCCTTCTCGGGGCCGCTGCGAGCACTGAAGCTTTCTTT. J is TRBJ1-1 and V is TRBV19; D is possibly TRBD1 (5 bases). With 5 bases removed from V and 4 bases from J, the gap between germline ends came to 23 bases. CDR1 and CDR2 from the germline V gene are LNHDA and SQIVND (reference sequence). The CDR3 runs to 17 residues.

This clone was seen only once. V gene TRBV11-3 combines with J gene TRBJ2-3; D uncertain. Trimming shortened V by 5 bases and J by 5 bases, and 11 bases separated the two germline ends. Germline values: CDR1 SGHNT, CDR2 YENEEA. The CDR3 sequence is 13 residues long. The CDR3 loop is CASSMGSVDTQYF. The CDR3, as DNA: TGTGCCAGCAGCATGGGGTCCGTAGATACGCAGTATTTT.

The J gene is TRBJ2-2, the V gene TRBV28; D gene ambiguous. Germline-derived CDR1 and CDR2 are MDHEN and SYDVKM. This CDR3 has 12 residues. V lost 6 bases, J lost 9 bases, and 11 bases lay in between. Here the CDR3 reads CASSPDFRELFF. The CDR3 DNA is TGTGCCAGCAGCCCTGACTTTAGGGAGCTGTTTTTT.

The chain uses TRBV5-1 and TRBJ2-5, with 7 bases fitting TRBD2. Germline assignment: CDR1 SGHRS and CDR2 YFSETQ. The trim removed 0 bases at V and 1 base at J, leaving 15 bases unmatched. This CDR3 has 19 amino acids. The CDR3: CASSLDIGRGEAGQETQYF. CDR3 DNA: TGCGCCAGCAGCTTGGACATTGGGAGGGGCGAGGCGGGCCAAGAGACCCAGTACTTC.

The chain uses TRBV4-1 and TRBJ1-1; no firm D call. V lost 4 bases and J lost 5, with 8 bases in between. CDR1 and CDR2 (germline): MGHRA, YSYEKL. The length of the CDR3 is 12 residues. CDR3 nucleotide sequence: TGCGCCAGCAGCCCGACAACGACTGAAGCTTTCTTT. It yields the protein CASSPTTTEAFF.

This clone was seen a handful of times. The V and J genes are TRBV27 and TRBJ2-7, with D possibly matching TRBD1 (6 bases). There are 12 residues in the CDR3. Trimming left V 8 bases short and J 3 bases short, with 11 bases between. Germline assignment: CDR1 MNHEY and CDR2 SMNVEV (reference sequence). The CDR3 here is CASGWTVYEQYF. The DNA for the CDR3 is TGTGCCAGCGGATGGACAGTCTACGAGCAGTACTTC.

The chain combines TRBV7-9 with TRBJ2-2; 9 nucleotides agree with TRBD1. This CDR3 has 16 amino acids. The V segment lost 5 bases and the J segment 4 bases; nucleotides outside the gene matches: 8. Germline CDR1 SEHNR, CDR2 FQNEAQ (reference sequence). The CDR3 sequence is CASSNLPTGGTGELFF. CDR3 coding DNA: TGTGCCAGCAGCAACCTGCCGACAGGGGGCACCGGGGAGCTGTTTTTT.

CDR3 bases: TGTGCCTGCATTGACAAGACCCAGTACTTC. Encoded protein: CACIDKTQYF. This chain joins TRBV30 and TRBJ2-5, with D unclear. CDR1 GTSNPN and CDR2 SVGIG come from the germline V gene (reference sequence). V was cut by 6 bases and J by 6 bases, with 8 bases left in between. The CDR3 spans 10 residues.

The gene calls are TRBV5-1 and TRBJ2-7; 8 bases map to TRBD2. The CDR3 contains 13 residues. Per germline, CDR1 SGHRS and CDR2 YFSETQ. V lost 3 bases, J lost 6 bases, and 5 bases stayed unmatched. The CDR3 loop is CASSSQAGGEQYF. The CDR3 bases are TGCGCCAGCAGCTCGCAGGCGGGGGGCGAGCAGTACTTC.

This clone was recorded a few times. This rearrangement joins TRBV18 to TRBJ2-1; 9 nucleotides match TRBD2. The CDR3 has 16 residues. Trimming at V came to 1 base and at J to 7 bases, leaving 8 bases not matched to a gene. Germline CDR1 and CDR2: KGHSH and LQKENI. The CDR3 loop reads CASSPRRGGAWNEQFF. CDR3 DNA sequence: TGTGCCAGCTCACCACGTCGCGGGGGGGCATGGAATGAGCAGTTCTTC.

The rearrangement links TRBV27 to TRBJ2-7, with a weak D call TRBD2 (5 bases). V lost 3 bases and J lost 2, with 8 bases in between. This CDR3 is 13 amino acids long. The germline V gene encodes CDR1 MNHEY and CDR2 SMNVEV (reference sequence). The CDR3 region is CASSLTTAYEQYF. DNA of the CDR3: TGTGCCAGCAGTTTGACTACCGCCTACGAGCAGTACTTC.

The chain employs TRBV6-1 and TRBJ2-4; a weak D match, TRBD1 (6 bases). CDR3 length equals 16 residues. V shed 4 bases and J shed 4 bases, with 17 bases lying between them. Germline lookup yields CDR1 MNHNS and CDR2 SASEGT. CDR3 residues: CASSGTGMRGKNIQYF. CDR3 nucleotide sequence: TGTGCCAGCAGTGGAACAGGGATGAGGGGGAAAAACATTCAGTACTTC.

This clone ranks as medium-sized. The chain joins TRBV11-2 to TRBJ1-2, with D unclear. Trimming took off 1 base at V and 5 bases at J, with 11 bases between the two ends. Germline assignment: CDR1 SGHAT and CDR2 FQNNGV. CDR3 length equals 14 residues. The chain's CDR3 is CASSLGSGSYGYTF. CDR3 nucleotide sequence: TGTGCCAGCAGCTTAGGTTCGGGGTCTTATGGCTACACCTTC.

This clone was picked up a small number of times. The V call is TRBV29-1, the J call TRBJ2-2; 7 bases map to TRBD1. J gave up 6 bases and V 4 bases, and 11 bases lay outside the gene matches. The V gene's germline CDR1 is SQVTM and CDR2 ANQGSEA. This CDR3 contains 15 residues. This CDR3 reads CSVGGTALGAGELFF. DNA of the CDR3: TGCAGCGTTGGAGGGACAGCATTGGGGGCCGGGGAGCTGTTTTTT.

The chain carries TRBV6-1 and TRBJ2-7; D gene unclear. Germline CDR1 reads MNHNS; CDR2 reads SASEGT. Trimming left V 2 bases short and J 2 bases short, with 4 bases between. The CDR3 runs to 12 residues. CDR3 region: CASSELPYEQYF. The CDR3 bases are TGTGCCAGCAGTGAATTACCCTACGAGCAGTACTTC.

In its sample, this clone is medium-sized. CDR3 amino acids: CASSISFGSEAFF. The CDR3 bases are TGTGCCAGTAGTATTTCGTTTGGGTCTGAAGCTTTCTTT. V and J are TRBV19 and TRBJ1-1; D is unresolved. From germline, CDR1 is LNHDA and CDR2 SQIVND (reference sequence). CDR3 length: 13 amino acids. Deletions cut 3 bases from V and 6 bases from J, with 11 bases between.

V is TRBV30 and J is TRBJ1-1, with D uncertain. The V gene lost 3 bases and the J gene lost 4 bases, with 12 bases spanning the gap. The CDR3 loop spans 13 amino acids. Germline CDR1 GTSNPN, CDR2 SVGIG (reference sequence). The CDR3 sequence is CAWSATWGTEAFF. The CDR3 DNA follows: TGTGCCTGGAGCGCTACTTGGGGCACTGAAGCTTTCTTT.